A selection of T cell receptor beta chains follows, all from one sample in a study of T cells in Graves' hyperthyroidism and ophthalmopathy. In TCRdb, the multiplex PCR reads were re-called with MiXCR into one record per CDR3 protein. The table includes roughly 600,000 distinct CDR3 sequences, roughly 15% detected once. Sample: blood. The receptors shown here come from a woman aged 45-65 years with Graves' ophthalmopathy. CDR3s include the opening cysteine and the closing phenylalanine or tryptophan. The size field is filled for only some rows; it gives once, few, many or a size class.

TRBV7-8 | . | CASSEGSGEQYF
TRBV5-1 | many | CASSPGNNEQFF
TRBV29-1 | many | CSAGIAGYGYTF
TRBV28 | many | CASSGPSGVGYEQYF
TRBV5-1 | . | CASRQRGNTEAFF
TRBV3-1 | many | CASSQERGWDTQYF
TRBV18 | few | CASSNPGQVNTGELFF
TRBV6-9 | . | CASSLVSGTGMGNQPQHF
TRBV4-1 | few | CASSPAQGGEQYF
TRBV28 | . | CASSRGVSDGYTF
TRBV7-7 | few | CASSLAGGSVDTQYF
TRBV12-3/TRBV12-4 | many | CASSLETGLSEAFF
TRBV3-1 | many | CASSVRQSYGYTF
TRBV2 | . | CASSERWSLEGEQYF
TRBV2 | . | CASSESFSGRMFF
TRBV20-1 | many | CSATWTSTKETQYF